The entry below gives a single T cell receptor beta chain sequence along with its context. What it recognizes is unknown. Trimming cost V 1 base and J 3 bases; bases outside gene matches: 8. The CDR3 length is 16 residues. CDR1 and CDR2 (germline): SEHNR, FQNEAQ (reference sequence). The sample originates from a study of cytomegalovirus exposure and HLA in healthy donors. Study findings and constraints: V- and J-gene trimming of TCR beta was linked (in a later analysis) to a missense DCLRE1C variant. Rarity marked most TCR sequences, yet some public TCRs occurred in many donors. The study had only CMV serostatus as immune exposure information.

13 Jbeta primers and 60 Vbeta primers were used for the PCR. Sequenced by immunoSEQ multiplex PCR; TCRdb stores in-frame clones only, minus some. The data hold tens of thousands of clones, with more than 75% observed a single time. The chain has TRBV7-9 and TRBJ2-7; 8 bases agree with TRBD1. The material sequenced was PBMCs. This receptor was taken from a young man in good health and CMV-seronegative. CDR3 residues: CASSLDGTGLNYEQYF. In DNA form, the CDR3 reads TGTGCCAGCAGCTTAGATGGGACAGGTCTAAACTACGAGCAGTACTTC.